Below, one T cell receptor beta chain is given with its context. Its antigen is as yet unknown. V shed 2 bases and J shed 1 base, with 12 bases lying between them. The V gene's germline CDR1 is MNHEY and CDR2 SMNVEV (reference sequence). CDR3 length equals 15 residues. This record belongs to a study of shared clonotypes between healthy human individuals. Study-wide results and caveats: Limitation of the genetic and exposure-history diversity represented came from the few donors.

Genomic DNA belonging to each subset was distributed in equal measure over several immunoSEQ plates. Sequenced by immunoSEQ multiplex PCR; TCRdb stores in-frame clones only, minus some. The sample includes about 470,000 clones, more than 75% seen only once; the top ten take about 13%. The clonotype was recovered from a woman aged 40 to 50 in good health. Some clones in this sample may be carry-over from other donors' samples. Sequencing used PBMCs. The V call is TRBV27, the J call TRBJ2-7; D is undetermined. The CDR3 DNA reads TGTGCCAGCAGTTTAGCAACGTCCGCGTCCTACGAGCAGTACTTC. Residues: CASSLATSASYEQYF.